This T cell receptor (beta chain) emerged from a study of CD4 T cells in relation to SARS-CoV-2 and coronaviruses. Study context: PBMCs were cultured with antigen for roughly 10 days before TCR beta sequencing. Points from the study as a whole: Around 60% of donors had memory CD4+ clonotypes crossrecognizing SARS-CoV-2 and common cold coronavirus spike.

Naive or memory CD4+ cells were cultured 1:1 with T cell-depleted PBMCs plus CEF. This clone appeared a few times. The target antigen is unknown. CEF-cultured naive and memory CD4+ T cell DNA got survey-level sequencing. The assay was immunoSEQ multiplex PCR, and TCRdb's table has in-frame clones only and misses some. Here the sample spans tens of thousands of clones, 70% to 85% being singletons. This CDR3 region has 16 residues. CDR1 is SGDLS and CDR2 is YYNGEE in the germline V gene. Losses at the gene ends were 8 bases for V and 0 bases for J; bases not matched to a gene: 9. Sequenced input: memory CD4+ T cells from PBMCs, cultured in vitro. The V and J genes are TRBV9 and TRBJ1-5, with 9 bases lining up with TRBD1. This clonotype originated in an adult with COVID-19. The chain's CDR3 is CASTGGRESSNQPQHF. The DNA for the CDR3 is TGTGCCAGTACAGGGGGCCGAGAGTCTAGCAATCAGCCCCAGCATTTT.